This T cell receptor (beta chain) came from a study of cytomegalovirus exposure and HLA in healthy donors. About the study: Approximately 83 million unique TCRs from HLA-typed donors were held in an early data release. Across more than 350 genotyped donors, roughly 85% landed in the Caucasian-associated ancestry cluster.

The primer mix had 60 Vbeta and 13 Jbeta primers. Clones were read by immunoSEQ multiplex PCR, and TCRdb kept only the in-frame ones, dropping some. Found here are about 180,000 clones, around 80% of them singletons; the top ten hold less than 0.65%. J was trimmed by 4 bases and V by 2 bases; bases with no gene match: 7. The CDR3 is 15 amino acids. Germline V gene sequence: CDR1 GTSNPN, CDR2 SVGIG (reference sequence). Sequenced sample: PBMCs. The sequence came from a woman aged 45-65 years in good health and CMV-seronegative. The chain carries TRBV30 and TRBJ2-2; 7 positions match TRBD1. CDR3: CAWSLEGAGTGELFF. The CDR3 DNA is TGTGCCTGGAGTCTAGAGGGGGCAGGCACCGGGGAGCTGTTTTTT.